This T cell receptor (beta chain) was retrieved from a study of identifying expanded T cells in peripheral blood. This clone has just one count. Produced via immunoSEQ multiplex PCR; TCRdb's table is partial and in-frame only. This sample yields 70,000 to 95,000 clones, of which around nine tenths are seen a single time; 3.5% to 5% belongs to the top ten. From germline, CDR1 is SGHRS and CDR2 YFSETQ. V was shortened by 0 bases and J by 4 bases, with 12 bases between the two germline ends. CDR3 length equals 15 residues. Sequencing was performed on blood. The sequence was obtained from a person aged 18 to 69 in good health. The V and J genes are TRBV5-1 and TRBJ2-3, with a tentative D call TRBD1 (6 bases). The CDR3 nucleotides are TGCGCCAGCAGCTTGGGGGGGCAGTCCCCAGATACGCAGTATTTT. Its translation: CASSLGGQSPDTQYF.